The 19 T cell receptor beta chains below all came from one sample that was sequenced in a study of T cell responses to AZD1222 COVID-19 vaccine. Using immunoSEQ multiplex PCR, the repertoire was profiled, and TCRdb retains in-frame clones only, with some absent. This sample carries 200,000 to 250,000 clones, 94% of them seen once, and the ten largest clones take approximately 1.7%. The material was peripheral blood, obtained 28 days after the second dose of the MenACWY control vaccine. These receptors were obtained from an adult who received the MenACWY meningococcal vaccine as a control.

The rearrangement uses TRBV7-8 and TRBJ1-1; D is possibly TRBD1 (5 bases). The CDR3 is made up of 15 amino acids. Trimming shortened V by 2 bases and J by 4 bases, and 14 bases separated the two germline ends. Germline loops: CDR1 SGHVS, CDR2 FQNEAQ. CDR3 DNA: TGTGCCAGCAGCTTATCCACAGGTACGCGCACTGAAGCTTTCTTT. This encodes CASSLSTGTRTEAFF.

The J gene is TRBJ2-1, the V gene TRBV5-4, with TRBD2 matching over 7 bases. This CDR3 is 12 amino acids long. V shed 4 bases, J shed 15 bases, and the junction held 10 bases outside the gene matches. The germline CDR1 and CDR2 sequences are SGHNT and YYREEE (reference sequence). CDR3: CASSTGLDGPFF. CDR3 coding DNA: TGTGCCAGCAGCACAGGACTAGATGGTCCGTTCTTC.

This clone was detected once. The rearrangement links TRBV18 to TRBJ1-3, with D hard to call. Germline-derived CDR1 and CDR2 are KGHSH and LQKENI. This CDR3 is built from 17 residues. The V and J ends lost 3 bases and 2 bases respectively, with 17 bases between them. The CDR3 here is CASSPTPQGSTGNTIYF. The CDR3 bases are TGTGCCAGCTCACCCACACCCCAAGGGTCAACTGGAAACACCATATATTTT.

The rearrangement joins TRBV4-3 to TRBJ1-2; 11 bases fit TRBD1. The CDR3 has 18 amino acids. Looked up from germline, CDR1 is LGHNA and CDR2 is YSLEER. The junction had 9 bases not matched to a gene; V was cut back by 0 bases and J by 3 bases. The CDR3 loop reads CASSQDAGTGGTYYGYTF. The DNA for the CDR3 is TGCGCCAGCAGCCAAGATGCCGGGACAGGGGGAACCTACTATGGCTACACCTTC.

The CDR3 DNA reads as TGTGCCAGTAGTTATGGGCTAGCGGGGGGTCGGACGTTGGAGCAGTACTTC. Its translation: CASSYGLAGGRTLEQYF. This chain uses TRBV19 with TRBJ2-7; TRBD2 matches at 11 bases. The CDR3 is 17 amino acids. Losses at the gene ends were 5 bases for V and 7 bases for J; bases not matched to a gene: 16. Germline loops: CDR1 LNHDA, CDR2 SQIVND (reference sequence).

The CDR3 loop reads CASSVRGGELFF. CDR3 in DNA: TGTGCCAGTAGTGTGAGGGGCGGGGAGCTGTTTTTT. The chain links TRBV19 to TRBJ2-2; D tentatively reads TRBD1 or TRBD2 (5 bases each). The CDR3 is 12 amino acids. V lost 5 bases and J 7 bases, leaving 8 bases between the germline ends. Germline V gives CDR1 LNHDA, CDR2 SQIVND (reference sequence).

A remark on this clone: Distinct nucleotide sequences in the sample also encode this CDR3. The chain links TRBV10-3 to TRBJ1-5, with D tentatively TRBD1 (5 bases). Germline CDR1 and CDR2: ENHRY and SYGVKD. The CDR3 has 15 amino acids. Trimming cost V 3 bases and J 0 bases, with 9 bases left between them. CDR3 sequence reads: CAISETGDSNQPQHF. DNA for the CDR3: TGTGCCATCAGTGAAACGGGGGATAGCAATCAGCCCCAGCATTTT.

The chain couples TRBV7-9 to TRBJ1-6; D unclear. The germline V and J ends were trimmed by 3 bases and 0 bases, with 6 bases remaining between them. CDR1 is SEHNR, CDR2 FQNEAQ, per germline (reference sequence). The CDR3 contains 15 residues. Written as DNA, the CDR3 is TGTGCCAGCAGCTTCTCGGGCTCCTATAATTCACCCCTCCACTTT. This gives the protein CASSFSGSYNSPLHF.

This chain links TRBV6-5 with TRBJ1-2; D uncertain. Trimming took 6 bases from V and 4 from J, leaving 6 bases between them. Germline CDR1 MNHEY, CDR2 SVGAGI. The CDR3 covers 11 residues. Written as DNA, the CDR3 is TGTGCCAGCAGCCACAGCTATGGCTACACCTTC. Protein: CASSHSYGYTF.

This chain connects TRBV11-2 to TRBJ2-3; 9 bases fit TRBD1. The CDR3 has 15 residues. Germline lookup yields CDR1 SGHAT and CDR2 FQNNGV. After removal of 4 bases from V and 6 bases from J, the junction contained 8 bases not matched to a gene. The DNA of the CDR3 is TGTGCCAGCAGCTCGTATGGACAGGGGAGCGATACGCAGTATTTT. Translation gives CASSSYGQGSDTQYF.

The gene calls are TRBV1 and TRBJ2-3; no DNA check was done on the table's D call, TRBD2. TRBV1 represents a pseudogene. The CDR3 runs to 16 residues. The CDR3 is CTSSFSRDSMTDTQYF. In nucleotides, the CDR3 is TGCACCAGCAGCTTTTCCCGGGACTCGATGACAGATACGCAGTATTTT.

The chain recombines TRBV30 with TRBJ1-2; D remains unclear. Germline V CDR1 and CDR2: GTSNPN, SVGIG (reference sequence). The CDR3 contains 14 residues. V lost 0 bases and J lost 8, with 16 bases in between. The CDR3 sequence: CAWSVLGPSTGYTF. The CDR3 nucleotides read TGTGCCTGGAGTGTACTCGGTCCGAGCACCGGCTACACCTTC.

The DNA of the CDR3 is TGTGCCAGCAGCTTGGAAGGGGACAGGGGGACCTACGAGCAGTACTTC. Translation: CASSLEGDRGTYEQYF. V and J are TRBV5-4 and TRBJ2-7, with 11 bases lining up with TRBD1. The J segment lost 2 bases and the V segment lost 0 bases, leaving 4 bases of the junction unmatched. Germline CDR1 is SGHNT and CDR2 is YYREEE (reference sequence). The CDR3 sequence is 16 residues long.

The chain combines TRBV28 with TRBJ2-7; 9 nucleotides line up with TRBD2. V lost 1 base, J lost 5 bases, and 9 bases stayed unmatched. CDR3 size: 16 residues. CDR1 is MDHEN and CDR2 is SYDVKM in the germline V gene. The CDR3 coding sequence is TGTGCCAGCAGTTTATCCGCGGGAGGGCCCAGCAACGAGCAGTACTTC. It codes for CASSLSAGGPSNEQYF.

The J gene is TRBJ2-7, the V gene TRBV15, with TRBD1 matching 8 bases. The CDR3 consists of 17 residues. V was pared by 0 bases and J by 5 bases, with 12 bases of the junction left unmatched. Germline V gives CDR1 LNHNV, CDR2 YYDKDF (reference sequence). CDR3 region: CATSRDPIRTGRDEQYF. The CDR3 DNA is TGTGCCACCAGCAGAGACCCGATTCGGACAGGGCGGGACGAGCAGTACTTC.

This chain connects TRBV5-1 to TRBJ2-5, with D hard to call. The CDR3 runs to 13 residues. Deletions cut 0 bases from V and 7 bases from J, with 10 bases between. Per the germline V gene, CDR1 is SGHRS and CDR2 is YFSETQ. CDR3 nucleotides: TGCGCCAGCAGCTTGGCTCGGGTCGGGACCCAGTACTTC. The encoded protein is CASSLARVGTQYF.

V is TRBV24-1 and J is TRBJ2-1; D uncertain. With 3 bases removed from V and 10 bases from J, the gap between germline ends came to 6 bases. CDR3 length: 11 amino acids. Germline V CDR1 and CDR2: KGHDR, SFDVKD. In DNA form, the CDR3 reads TGTGCCACCAGTGATGGAAGGGAGCAGTTCTTC. It yields the protein CATSDGREQFF.

The chain employs TRBV7-3 and TRBJ2-2; D possibly corresponds to TRBD2 (5 bases). The CDR3 spans 16 residues. V dropped 5 bases and J dropped 6 bases, with 19 bases sitting between them. Germline V gives CDR1 SGHTA, CDR2 FQGTGA. The DNA of the CDR3 is TGTGCCAGCAGCGGAGGAGGCGGGTTCGCGGCCGGGGAGCTGTTTTTT. This sequence encodes CASSGGGGFAAGELFF.

V is TRBV10-3 and J is TRBJ2-5, with 9 nucleotides matching TRBD1. This CDR3 is built from 17 residues. The trim removed 2 bases at V and 4 bases at J, leaving 11 bases unmatched. Per germline, CDR1 ENHRY and CDR2 SYGVKD. CDR3 sequence reads: CAISEGTGLREGETQYF. CDR3 nucleotide sequence: TGTGCCATCAGTGAGGGGACAGGGCTTAGGGAGGGAGAGACCCAGTACTTC.